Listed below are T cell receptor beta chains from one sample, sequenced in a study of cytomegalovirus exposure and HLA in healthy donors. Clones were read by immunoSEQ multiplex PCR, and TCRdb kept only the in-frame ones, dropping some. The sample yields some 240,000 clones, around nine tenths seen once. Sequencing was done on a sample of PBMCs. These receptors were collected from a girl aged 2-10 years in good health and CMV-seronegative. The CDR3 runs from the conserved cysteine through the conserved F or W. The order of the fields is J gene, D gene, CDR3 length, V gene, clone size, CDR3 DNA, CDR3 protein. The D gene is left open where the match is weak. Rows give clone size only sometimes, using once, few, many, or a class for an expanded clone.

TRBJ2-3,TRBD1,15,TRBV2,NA,TGTGCCAGCAGCGTAGGGGGACAGGGGGTAGATACGCAGTATTTT,CASSVGGQGVDTQYF
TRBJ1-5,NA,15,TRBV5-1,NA,TGCGCCAGCAGCTTGGGCGGGCCCGGCAATCAGCCCCAGCATTTT,CASSLGGPGNQPQHF
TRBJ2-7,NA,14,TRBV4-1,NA,TGCGCCAGCAGCCAAGCTACAGGGTGGGACGAGCAGTACTTC,CASSQATGWDEQYF
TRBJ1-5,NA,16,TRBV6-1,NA,TGTGCCAGCAGTGAACCCTTCAGGGTGAACAATCAGCCCCAGCATTTT,CASSEPFRVNNQPQHF
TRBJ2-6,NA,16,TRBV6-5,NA,TGTGCCAGCAGTTACGGACAGATGACTGGGGCCAACGTCCTGACTTTC,CASSYGQMTGANVLTF
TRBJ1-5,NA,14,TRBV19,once,TGTGCCAGTAGTATCCCGACAGCTAATCAGCCCCAGCATTTT,CASSIPTANQPQHF
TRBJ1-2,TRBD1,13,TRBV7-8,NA,TGTGCCAGCAGCTATACAGGGGACTATGGCTACACCTTC,CASSYTGDYGYTF
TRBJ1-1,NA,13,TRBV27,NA,TGTGCCAGCAACAACAGGGACGGGTCTGAAGCTTTCTTT,CASNNRDGSEAFF
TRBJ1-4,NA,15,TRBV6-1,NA,TGTGCCAGCAGTCGGGGGGTGGAGACTAATGAAAAACTGTTTTTT,CASSRGVETNEKLFF
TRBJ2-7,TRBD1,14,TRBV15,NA,TGTGCCACCAGCAGAGGACAGGGAGCCTACGAGCAGTACTTC,CATSRGQGAYEQYF
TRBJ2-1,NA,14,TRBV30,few,TGTGCCTGGAGTGCCCGTATATTTTCTGATGAGCAGTTCTTC,CAWSARIFSDEQFF
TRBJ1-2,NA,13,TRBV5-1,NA,TGCGCCAGCAGCTTGTACGGGGATCGGGGCTACACCTTC,CASSLYGDRGYTF
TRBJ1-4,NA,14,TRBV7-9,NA,TGTGCCAGCAGCCCTAGAGGCCTACTAGAAAAACTGTTTTTT,CASSPRGLLEKLFF
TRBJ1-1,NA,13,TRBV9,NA,TGTGCCAGCAGCGTAGGCGGGGGCGCTGAAGCTTTCTTT,CASSVGGGAEAFF
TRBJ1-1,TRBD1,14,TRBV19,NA,TGTGCCAGTAGTATAGGCGGGACAGGAACTGAAGCTTTCTTT,CASSIGGTGTEAFF
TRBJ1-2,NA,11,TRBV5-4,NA,TGTGCCAGCAGCTTGTCTTTCGTCTACACCTTC,CASSLSFVYTF